The rows below give T cell receptor beta chains drawn from one sample of a study of low-dose radiotherapy and immunotherapy resistance in tumors. TCRdb passed the reads through MiXCR, listing each CDR3 protein once. This table has 80,000 or so distinct CDR3 sequences, less than 20% appearing once. The sequencing here drew on PBMCs, taken after low-dose radiotherapy plus immunotherapy. These receptor sequences come from a male donor with prostate cancer. The CDR3 runs from the conserved cysteine through the conserved F or W. Fields, in order: CDR3 DNA, CDR3 protein, V gene, clone size, D gene, J gene. D genes are given only for firm matches. A row's size may be missing; if present it is once, few, many or a size class.

CDR3nt: TGTGCCAGCAGATCAGCGCCCGGGACTAGCGGGAGGGGGGGTTGGTACAATGAGCAGTTCTTC
CDR3aa: CASRSAPGTSGRGGWYNEQFF
v_gene: TRBV7-8
abundance: many
d_gene: TRBD2
j_gene: TRBJ2-1

CDR3nt: TGCAGCGTTGACCTAGCGGGGTCCGGGGAGCTGTTTTTT
CDR3aa: CSVDLAGSGELFF
v_gene: TRBV29-1
abundance: many
d_gene: TRBD2
j_gene: TRBJ2-2

CDR3nt: TGTGCCAGCAGCTTAGTCGGCGGTAGACAGGGGGGCGAGCAGTACTTC
CDR3aa: CASSLVGGRQGGEQYF
v_gene: TRBV7-2
abundance: few
d_gene: TRBD1
j_gene: TRBJ2-7

CDR3nt: TGTGCCAGCAGTCCAAGGACAGGGGGATCCTCTGGAAACACCATATATTTT
CDR3aa: CASSPRTGGSSGNTIYF
v_gene: TRBV28
abundance: many
d_gene: TRBD1
j_gene: TRBJ1-3

CDR3nt: TGTGCCAGTAGTTCCCGTTCTAGCACAGATACGCAGTATTTT
CDR3aa: CASSSRSSTDTQYF
v_gene: TRBV19
abundance: many
d_gene: NA
j_gene: TRBJ2-3

CDR3nt: TGTGCCAGCAGTCTAGGGACAGGGATTTATCGCTACACCTTC
CDR3aa: CASSLGTGIYRYTF
v_gene: TRBV28
abundance: NA
d_gene: TRBD1
j_gene: TRBJ1-2

CDR3nt: TGTGCCAGCAGCTTAGAAAGGACTAGCGGCTACAATGAGCAGTTCTTC
CDR3aa: CASSLERTSGYNEQFF
v_gene: TRBV11-2
abundance: many
d_gene: TRBD2
j_gene: TRBJ2-1

CDR3nt: TGTGCCAGCAGTAGGGACAGGGAATATCAGCCCCAGCATTTT
CDR3aa: CASSRDREYQPQHF
v_gene: TRBV28
abundance: many
d_gene: TRBD1
j_gene: TRBJ1-5

CDR3nt: TGTGCCAGTAGTGAAAGACAGGGTGGCTACACCTTC
CDR3aa: CASSERQGGYTF
v_gene: TRBV19
abundance: few
d_gene: TRBD1
j_gene: TRBJ1-2

CDR3nt: TGTGCCAGCAGTGCGGACAGTGGTTATGGCTACACCTTC
CDR3aa: CASSADSGYGYTF
v_gene: TRBV6-2/TRBV6-3
abundance: NA
d_gene: NA
j_gene: TRBJ1-2

CDR3nt: TGCGCCAGCAGCCAAGAATACGGGACCCACACAGATACGCAGTATTTT
CDR3aa: CASSQEYGTHTDTQYF
v_gene: TRBV4-1
abundance: many
d_gene: NA
j_gene: TRBJ2-3

CDR3nt: TGCGCCAGCAGCTTGGCCGAGTCGAACACCGGGGAGCTGTTTTTT
CDR3aa: CASSLAESNTGELFF
v_gene: TRBV5-1
abundance: NA
d_gene: NA
j_gene: TRBJ2-2

CDR3nt: TGTGCCAGCAGCTCCCTCAGGACAGTTAATAGCAATCAGCCCCAGCATTTT
CDR3aa: CASSSLRTVNSNQPQHF
v_gene: TRBV6-2/TRBV6-3
abundance: many
d_gene: NA
j_gene: TRBJ1-5

CDR3nt: TGTGCCAGCAGCTTAGCCGGGGGAGGCGGCACAGATACGCAGTATTTT
CDR3aa: CASSLAGGGGTDTQYF
v_gene: TRBV7-2
abundance: many
d_gene: NA
j_gene: TRBJ2-3

CDR3nt: TGTGCCAGTAGTACCCTCGGGACAGGGTCCGGCTCCTACGAGCAGTACTTC
CDR3aa: CASSTLGTGSGSYEQYF
v_gene: TRBV19
abundance: many
d_gene: TRBD1
j_gene: TRBJ2-7

CDR3nt: TGTGCCAGCAGCCAAGGCCTCGGGACTAGCGGGGGGGCTTCCAATGAGCAGTTCTTC
CDR3aa: CASSQGLGTSGGASNEQFF
v_gene: TRBV3-1
abundance: NA
d_gene: TRBD2
j_gene: TRBJ2-1

CDR3nt: TGCGCCAGCAGCCCCGGGGGGGAAAACATTCAGTACTTC
CDR3aa: CASSPGGENIQYF
v_gene: TRBV4-1
abundance: many
d_gene: TRBD2
j_gene: TRBJ2-4